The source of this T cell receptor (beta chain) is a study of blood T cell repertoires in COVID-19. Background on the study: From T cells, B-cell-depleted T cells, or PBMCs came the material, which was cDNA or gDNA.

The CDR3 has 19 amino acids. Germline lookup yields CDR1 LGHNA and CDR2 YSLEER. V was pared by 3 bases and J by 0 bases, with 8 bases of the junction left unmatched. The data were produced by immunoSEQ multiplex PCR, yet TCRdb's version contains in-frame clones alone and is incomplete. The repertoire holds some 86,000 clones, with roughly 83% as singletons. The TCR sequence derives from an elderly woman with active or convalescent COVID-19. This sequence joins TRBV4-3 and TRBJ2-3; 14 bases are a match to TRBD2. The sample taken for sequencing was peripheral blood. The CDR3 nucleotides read TGCGCCAGCAGCCAGCAGACTAGCGGGGGGGCCTCGAGCACAGATACGCAGTATTTT. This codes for CASSQQTSGGASSTDTQYF.